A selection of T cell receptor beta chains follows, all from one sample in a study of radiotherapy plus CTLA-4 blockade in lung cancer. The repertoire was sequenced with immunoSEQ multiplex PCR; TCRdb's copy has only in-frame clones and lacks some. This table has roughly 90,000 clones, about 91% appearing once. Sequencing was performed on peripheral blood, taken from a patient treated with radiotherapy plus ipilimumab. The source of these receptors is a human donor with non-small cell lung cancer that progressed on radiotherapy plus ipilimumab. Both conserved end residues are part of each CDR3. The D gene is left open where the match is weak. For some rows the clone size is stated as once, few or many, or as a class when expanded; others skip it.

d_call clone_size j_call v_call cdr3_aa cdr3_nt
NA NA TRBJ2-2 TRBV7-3 CASSLEAGELFF TGTGCCAGCAGCCTCGAGGCCGGGGAGCTGTTTTTT
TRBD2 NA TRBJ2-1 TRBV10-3 CAISDSGRDEQFF TGTGCCATCAGTGACAGCGGGAGGGATGAGCAGTTCTTC
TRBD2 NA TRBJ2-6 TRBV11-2 CASSRGLAGSGANVLTF TGTGCCAGCAGCCGGGGACTAGCGGGATCTGGGGCCAACGTCCTGACTTTC
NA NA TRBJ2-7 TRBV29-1 CSAVQGYEQYF TGCAGCGCTGTTCAGGGTTACGAGCAGTACTTC
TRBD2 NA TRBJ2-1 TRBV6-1 CASSGATGGSDEQFF TGTGCCAGCAGTGGGGCAACGGGAGGGAGCGATGAGCAGTTCTTC
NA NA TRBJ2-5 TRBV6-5 CASRESQTRETQYF TGTGCCAGCAGAGAGTCTCAGACGCGGGAGACCCAGTACTTC
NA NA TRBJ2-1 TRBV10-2 CASGDRGGLYNEQFF TGCGCCAGCGGAGACAGGGGAGGGCTCTACAATGAGCAGTTCTTC
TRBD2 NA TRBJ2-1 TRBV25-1 CASSVASGNNEQFF TGTGCCAGCAGTGTGGCTAGCGGCAACAATGAGCAGTTCTTC
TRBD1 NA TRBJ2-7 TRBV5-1 CASSNRGDSSYEQYF TGCGCCAGCAGTAACAGGGGGGATAGCTCCTACGAGCAGTACTTC
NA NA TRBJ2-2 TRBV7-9 CASSFTGELFF TGTGCCAGCAGCTTCACCGGGGAGCTGTTTTTT
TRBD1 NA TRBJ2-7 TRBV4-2 CASSRRDRQPHEQYF TGTGCCAGCAGCAGACGGGACAGACAGCCCCACGAGCAGTACTTC
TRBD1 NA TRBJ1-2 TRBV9 CASSVTGTNYGYTF TGTGCCAGCAGCGTGACAGGGACTAACTATGGCTACACCTTC
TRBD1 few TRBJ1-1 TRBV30 CAWTPAGTGREAFF TGTGCCTGGACCCCAGCCGGGACAGGTCGTGAAGCTTTCTTT
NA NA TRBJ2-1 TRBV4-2 CASSQGVYNEQFF TGTGCCAGCAGCCAAGGGGTCTACAATGAGCAGTTCTTC
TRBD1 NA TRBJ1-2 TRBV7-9 CASSPRTGVYGYTF TGTGCCAGCAGCCCCCGGACAGGAGTCTATGGCTACACCTTC
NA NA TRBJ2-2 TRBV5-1 CASSFAGAGTNGELFF TGCGCCAGCAGCTTTGCGGGAGCGGGGACAAACGGGGAGCTGTTTTTT
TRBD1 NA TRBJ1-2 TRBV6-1 CASSEAAGGPYGYTF TGTGCCAGCAGTGAAGCGGCAGGGGGGCCCTATGGCTACACCTTC
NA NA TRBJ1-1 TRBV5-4 CASSLGPRTENTEAFF TGTGCCAGCAGCTTGGGTCCCCGAACAGAGAACACTGAAGCTTTCTTT
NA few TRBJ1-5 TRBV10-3 CAISKESTRSNQPQHF TGTGCCATCAGTAAGGAGTCAACAAGAAGCAATCAGCCCCAGCATTTT
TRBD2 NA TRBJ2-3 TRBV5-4 CASSLRALAGRNTDTQYF TGTGCCAGCAGCTTGAGGGCACTAGCGGGGAGAAACACAGATACGCAGTATTTT
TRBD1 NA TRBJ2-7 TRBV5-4 CASSLVRSGGSEQYF TGTGCCAGCAGCTTGGTAAGGTCAGGGGGTAGCGAGCAGTACTTC
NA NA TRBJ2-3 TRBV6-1 CAGKGSIDTQYF TGTGCCGGAAAGGGTTCGATAGATACGCAGTATTTT
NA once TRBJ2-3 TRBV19 CASSIGPGAQADTQYF TGTGCCAGTAGTATAGGTCCGGGGGCGCAGGCAGATACGCAGTATTTT
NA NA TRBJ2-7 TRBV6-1 CASSPDKGPYEQYF TGTGCCAGCAGTCCGGACAAGGGCCCCTACGAGCAGTACTTC
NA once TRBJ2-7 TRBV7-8 CASSPDYEQYF TGTGCCAGCAGTCCAGACTACGAGCAGTACTTC
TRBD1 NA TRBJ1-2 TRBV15 CATSRDGQGRGGYTF TGTGCCACCAGCAGAGATGGACAGGGGCGAGGTGGCTACACCTTC
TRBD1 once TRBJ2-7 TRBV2 CASSRDRGFDEQYF TGTGCCAGCAGCCGGGACAGGGGTTTCGACGAGCAGTACTTC
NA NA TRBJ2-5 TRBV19 CASSILGVETQYF TGTGCCAGTAGTATCCTAGGGGTTGAGACCCAGTACTTC
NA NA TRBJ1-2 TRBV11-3 CASSLDEQTVLKDGYTF TGTGCCAGCAGCTTAGATGAGCAGACAGTCCTCAAGGATGGCTACACCTTC
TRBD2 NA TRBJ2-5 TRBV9 CASSAIGRGETQYF TGTGCCAGCAGCGCAATTGGGAGGGGAGAGACCCAGTACTTC
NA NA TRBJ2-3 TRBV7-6 CASSYGLVSADTQYF TGTGCCAGCAGCTATGGGCTAGTGTCAGCAGATACGCAGTATTTT
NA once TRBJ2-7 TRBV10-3 CAIGTYTSTYEQYF TGTGCCATCGGGACTTACACCTCAACCTACGAGCAGTACTTC
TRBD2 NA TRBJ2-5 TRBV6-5 CASRGLGETQYF TGTGCCAGCAGGGGACTAGGGGAGACCCAGTACTTC
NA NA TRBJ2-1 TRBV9 CASSPGWGASYNEQFF TGTGCCAGCAGCCCCGGGTGGGGGGCCTCCTACAATGAGCAGTTCTTC
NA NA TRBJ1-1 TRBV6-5 CASSYSLQSLGTEAFF TGTGCCAGCAGTTACTCGTTGCAGTCCTTAGGGACTGAAGCTTTCTTT
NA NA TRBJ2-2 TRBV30 CAWSRGQNGELFF TGTGCCTGGAGCCGCGGACAGAACGGGGAGCTGTTTTTT
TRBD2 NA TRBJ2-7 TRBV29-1 CSFRLAGGGEQYF TGCAGCTTTCGACTAGCGGGAGGAGGTGAGCAGTACTTC
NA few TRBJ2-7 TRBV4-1 CASSQEGTLPSSYEQYF TGCGCCAGCAGCCAAGAGGGGACGCTTCCAAGCTCCTACGAGCAGTACTTC
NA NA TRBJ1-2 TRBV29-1 CSVESQRYGYTF TGCAGCGTTGAGTCGCAGCGGTATGGCTACACCTTC
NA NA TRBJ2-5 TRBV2 CASNVAERAETQYF TGTGCCAGCAATGTGGCGGAACGTGCAGAGACCCAGTACTTC
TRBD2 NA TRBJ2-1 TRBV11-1 CASSARDYLYNEQFF TGTGCCAGCAGCGCCCGGGACTACCTCTACAATGAGCAGTTCTTC
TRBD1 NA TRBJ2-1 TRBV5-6 CASSSFRDRDNEQFF TGTGCCAGCAGCTCGTTCCGGGACAGGGATAATGAGCAGTTCTTC
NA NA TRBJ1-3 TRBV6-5 CASSRGGDSGNTIYF TGTGCCAGCAGTCGTGGGGGGGACTCTGGAAACACCATATATTTT
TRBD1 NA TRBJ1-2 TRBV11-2 CASSPDRGPYGYTF TGTGCCAGCAGCCCCGACAGGGGACCGTATGGCTACACCTTC
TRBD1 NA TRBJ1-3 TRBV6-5 CASRRGQTIGNTIYF TGTGCCAGCAGACGGGGACAGACGATCGGAAACACCATATATTTT
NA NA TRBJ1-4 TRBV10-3 CAISEPDSGEKLFF TGTGCCATCAGTGAGCCTGATTCCGGCGAAAAACTGTTTTTT
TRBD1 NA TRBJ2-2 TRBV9 CASSGYRGRTGELFF TGTGCCAGCAGCGGGTACAGGGGAAGAACCGGGGAGCTGTTTTTT
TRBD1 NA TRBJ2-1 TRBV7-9 CASSPGQGFEQFF TGTGCCAGCAGCCCCGGACAGGGGTTTGAGCAGTTCTTC
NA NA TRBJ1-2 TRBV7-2 CASSLGSALGYGYTF TGTGCCAGCAGCTTAGGGTCAGCGCTTGGTTATGGCTACACCTTC
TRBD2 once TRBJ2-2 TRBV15 CATSRVAPLAGGPTGELFF TGTGCCACCAGCAGAGTGGCGCCCCTAGCGGGAGGGCCGACCGGGGAGCTGTTTTTT
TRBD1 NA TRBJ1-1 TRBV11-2 CASSHKQGAGDTEAFF TGTGCCAGCAGTCATAAACAGGGGGCTGGGGACACTGAAGCTTTCTTT
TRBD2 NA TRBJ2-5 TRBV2 CASSELASGETQYF TGTGCCAGCAGTGAACTGGCTAGCGGAGAGACCCAGTACTTC
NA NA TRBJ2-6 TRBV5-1 CASSSRGGFTGANVLTF TGCGCCAGCAGCTCTCGCGGAGGGTTCACTGGGGCCAACGTCCTGACTTTC
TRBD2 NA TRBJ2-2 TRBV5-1 CASSRLSGANTGELFF TGCGCCAGCAGCCGGTTGAGCGGGGCGAACACCGGGGAGCTGTTTTTT
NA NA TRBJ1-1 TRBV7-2 CASSLDTEAFF TGTGCCAGCAGCTTGGACACTGAAGCTTTCTTT
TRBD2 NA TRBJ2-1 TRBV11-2 CASSSGGRGNNEQFF TGTGCCAGCAGCTCAGGCGGGAGGGGAAACAATGAGCAGTTCTTC
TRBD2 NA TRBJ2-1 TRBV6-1 CASRERESYNEQFF TGTGCCAGCAGGGAGCGGGAGTCATACAATGAGCAGTTCTTC
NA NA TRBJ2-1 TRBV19 CASSPVGWPSSYNEQFF TGTGCCAGTAGCCCCGTTGGGTGGCCGAGCTCCTACAATGAGCAGTTCTTC
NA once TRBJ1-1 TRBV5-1 CASSLSGQLKGPEAFF TGCGCCAGCAGCTTGTCCGGACAATTAAAGGGGCCTGAAGCTTTCTTT
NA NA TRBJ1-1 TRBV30 CAWSGGWTEAFF TGTGCCTGGAGTGGGGGGTGGACTGAAGCTTTCTTT